Below, one T cell receptor beta chain is given with its context. TCRdb's table, derived via immunoSEQ multiplex PCR, lists solely in-frame clones and lacks some. The repertoire holds about a thousand clones, with 84% as singletons. The source of the sample is a study of tumour-infiltrating T cells in Burkitt lymphoma. The V end was cut by 0 bases, the J end by 3 bases, with 10 bases between. The CDR3 contains 15 residues. Looked up from germline, CDR1 is SGHRS and CDR2 is YFSETQ. Sample: tumor tissue. The chain recombines TRBV5-1 with TRBJ2-1; D is uncertain. The origin of this receptor is a human donor with Burkitt lymphoma. Some clones in this sample may be carry-over from other donors' samples. The chain's CDR3 is CASSLGPEGYNEQFF. Here the CDR3 DNA reads TGCGCCAGCAGCTTGGGACCTGAAGGCTACAATGAGCAGTTCTTC.